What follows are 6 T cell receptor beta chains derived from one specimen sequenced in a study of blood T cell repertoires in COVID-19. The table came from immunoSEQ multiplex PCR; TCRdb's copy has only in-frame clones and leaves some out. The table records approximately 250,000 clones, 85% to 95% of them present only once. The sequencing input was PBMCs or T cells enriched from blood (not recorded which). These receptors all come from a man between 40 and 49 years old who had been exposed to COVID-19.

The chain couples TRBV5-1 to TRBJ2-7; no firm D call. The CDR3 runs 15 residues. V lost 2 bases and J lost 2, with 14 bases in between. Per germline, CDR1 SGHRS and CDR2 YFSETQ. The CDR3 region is CASSFWVGGTYEQYF. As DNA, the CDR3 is TGCGCCAGCAGCTTCTGGGTAGGCGGAACCTACGAGCAGTACTTC.

The DNA of the CDR3 is TGTGCCAGCAGCTTGACAGGGAACAATCAGCCCCAGCATTTT. Amino acid sequence: CASSLTGNNQPQHF. This chain connects TRBV5-6 to TRBJ1-5; possible D gene TRBD1, 6 bases. The V end lost 1 base, the J end lost 3 bases, and 8 bases lay between the germline ends. Germline lookup yields CDR1 SGHDT and CDR2 YYEEEE. The CDR3 is 14 residues long. Full variable domain (outside the CDR3, taken from reference TRBV5-6 and TRBJ1-5): DAGVTQSPTHLIKTRGQQVTLRCSPKSGHDTVSWYQQALGQGPQFIFQYYEEEERQRGNFPDRFSGHQFPNYSSELNVNALLLGDSALYLCASSLTGNNQPQHFGDGTRLSIL.

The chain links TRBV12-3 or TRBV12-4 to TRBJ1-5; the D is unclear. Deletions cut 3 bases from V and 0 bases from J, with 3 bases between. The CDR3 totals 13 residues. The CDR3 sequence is CASSFLSNQPQHF. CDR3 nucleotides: TGTGCCAGCAGTTTTCTTAGCAATCAGCCCCAGCATTTT.

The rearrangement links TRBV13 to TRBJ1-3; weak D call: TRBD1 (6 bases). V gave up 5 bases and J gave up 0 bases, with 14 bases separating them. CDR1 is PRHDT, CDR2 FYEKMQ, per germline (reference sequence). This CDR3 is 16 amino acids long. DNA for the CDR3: TGTGCCAGCAGCAGTGCCGACAGGCTCTCTGGAAACACCATATATTTT. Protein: CASSSADRLSGNTIYF.

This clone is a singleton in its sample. The CDR3 sequence: CASSSGLYTGELFF. CDR3 nucleotides: TGTGCCAGCAGCTCCGGACTGTACACCGGGGAGCTGTTTTTT. The chain recombines TRBV5-4 with TRBJ2-2; tentatively, D is TRBD2 (5 bases). Trimming took 3 bases from V and 3 from J, leaving 9 bases between them. The V gene's germline CDR1 is SGHNT and CDR2 YYREEE (reference sequence). The CDR3 consists of 14 residues.

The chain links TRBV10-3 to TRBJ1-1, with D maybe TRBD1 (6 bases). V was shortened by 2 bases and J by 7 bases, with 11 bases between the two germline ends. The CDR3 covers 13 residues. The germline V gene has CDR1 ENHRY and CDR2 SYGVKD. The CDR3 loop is CAISEGQLDEAFF. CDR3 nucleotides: TGTGCCATCAGTGAGGGACAGCTTGATGAAGCTTTCTTT.